Shown below are 32 T cell receptor beta chains from a single sample sequenced in a study of blood T cell repertoires in COVID-19. TCRdb's table, derived via immunoSEQ multiplex PCR, lists solely in-frame clones and lacks some. The sample includes tens of thousands of clones, 86% of them seen just once. Sequencing was carried out using peripheral blood. These receptors all stem from a man aged 25-45 years with acute or convalescent COVID-19.

This chain uses TRBV7-9 with TRBJ1-2, with a tentative D call TRBD1 (5 bases). CDR1 SEHNR and CDR2 FQNEAQ come from the germline V gene (reference sequence). V was pared by 0 bases and J by 2 bases, with 10 bases between. This CDR3 is 15 amino acids long. CDR3 sequence: CASSLAQGPNYGYTF. In nucleotides, the CDR3 is TGTGCCAGCAGCTTAGCCCAGGGTCCCAACTATGGCTACACCTTC.

This chain joins TRBV24-1 and TRBJ1-5; 8 bases fit TRBD1. Germline V gives CDR1 KGHDR, CDR2 SFDVKD. The CDR3 has 15 residues. With V trimmed by 3 bases and J by 1 base, 1 base remained unmatched. The CDR3 is CATSDTGGSNQPQHF. Here the CDR3 DNA reads TGTGCCACCAGTGATACAGGGGGAAGCAATCAGCCCCAGCATTTT.

The V and J genes are TRBV2 and TRBJ2-1; 10 nucleotides align to TRBD2. The CDR3 extends over 15 amino acids. Germline V lookup: CDR1 SNHLY, CDR2 FYNNEI. Germline trimming cut 8 bases from V and 6 bases from J; bases unmatched to any gene: 10. CDR3 residues: CASCPEGLAFNEQFF. In DNA, the CDR3 is TGTGCCAGCTGCCCGGAGGGACTAGCGTTCAATGAGCAGTTCTTC.

The V gene is TRBV30, the J gene TRBJ1-5; TRBD1 is a possible D gene (5 bases). The CDR3 sequence is 13 residues long. Germline CDR1 GTSNPN, CDR2 SVGIG (reference sequence). Trimming took 2 bases from V and 3 from J, leaving 8 bases between them. This CDR3 reads CAWSSGPNQPQHF. The CDR3 region has the DNA TGTGCCTGGAGTTCAGGGCCCAATCAGCCCCAGCATTTT.

The gene calls are TRBV7-2 and TRBJ1-4; a possible D gene is TRBD1 (5 bases). Looked up from germline, CDR1 is SGHTA and CDR2 is FQGNSA. V gave up 1 base and J gave up 7 bases, with 13 bases separating them. This CDR3 is built from 15 residues. Written as DNA, the CDR3 is TGTGCCAGCAGCTTAGGCTTTGGGGGAGGTGAAAAACTGTTTTTT. Its protein product is CASSLGFGGGEKLFF.

This clone has only one observation. The rearrangement uses TRBV4-1 and TRBJ1-6, with D possibly being TRBD1 (6 bases). CDR1 MGHRA and CDR2 YSYEKL come from the germline V gene. V lost 1 base to trimming and J lost 3 bases, with 19 bases between them. CDR3 length: 19 amino acids. The CDR3 spells CASSQVAVGVGGYNSPLHF. The CDR3, as DNA: TGCGCCAGCAGCCAAGTCGCCGTAGGAGTAGGGGGCTATAATTCACCCCTCCACTTT.

The chain uses TRBV27 and TRBJ1-1, with 10 nucleotides matching TRBD1. V was clipped by 3 bases and J by 5 bases; unmatched bases: 3. The CDR3 has 14 amino acids. Germline CDR1 reads MNHEY; CDR2 reads SMNVEV (reference sequence). Here the CDR3 reads CASSLTGGLTEAFF. In nucleotides, the CDR3 is TGTGCCAGCAGTTTGACAGGGGGCTTAACTGAAGCTTTCTTT.

The V gene is TRBV20-1, the J gene TRBJ1-4; 7 bases fit TRBD1. Germline CDR1 DFQATT, CDR2 SNEGSKA (reference sequence). The CDR3 totals 11 residues. V gave up 5 bases and J gave up 8 bases; unmatched junction bases: 2. Here the CDR3 DNA reads TGCAGTGCTCCGACAGGGGAAAAACTGTTTTTT. Its protein is CSAPTGEKLFF.

This clone has a single count. The rearrangement joins TRBV25-1 to TRBJ2-3; TRBD2 aligns across 7 bases. This CDR3 contains 16 residues. V lost 1 base, J lost 0 bases, and 4 bases stayed unmatched. Germline lookup yields CDR1 MGHDK and CDR2 SYGVNS. CDR3 sequence: CASSESSGTSTDTQYF. The CDR3 nucleotides read TGTGCCAGCAGTGAATCTAGCGGAACTAGCACAGATACGCAGTATTTT.

The chain combines TRBV6-2 or TRBV6-3 with TRBJ2-7; 12 bases match TRBD1. Looked up from germline, CDR1 is MNHEY and CDR2 is SVGEGT. The trim removed 6 bases at V and 4 bases at J, leaving 13 bases unmatched. There are 17 residues in the CDR3. CDR3 nucleotide sequence: TGTGCCAGCAGCTCCGTCTCCGGGACAGGGGGCTTGTACGAGCAGTACGTC. As protein: CASSSVSGTGGLYEQYV.

The chain is built from TRBV12-3 or TRBV12-4 and TRBJ1-2, with TRBD1 matching over 10 bases. V shed 5 bases and J 12 bases; nucleotides not matched to a gene: 9. This CDR3 region has 13 residues. As DNA, the CDR3 is TGTGCCAGCAGTCCAGGACAGGGGGGAGTGCACACCTTC. Residues: CASSPGQGGVHTF.

This clone was counted a single time. The gene calls are TRBV2 and TRBJ2-2, with 11 bases matching TRBD1. The CDR3 loop spans 15 amino acids. Germline values: CDR1 SNHLY, CDR2 FYNNEI. The junction had 5 bases not matched to a gene; V was cut back by 6 bases and J by 5 bases. The CDR3 nucleotides are TGTGCCAGCAGACCGGGACAGGGGGGGACCGGGGAGCTGTTTTTT. It translates to CASRPGQGGTGELFF. Full variable domain (remainder filled in from reference TRBV2 and TRBJ2-2): EPEVTQTPSHQVTQMGQEVILRCVPISNHLYFYWYRQILGQKVEFLVSFYNNEISEKSEIFDDQFSVERPDGSNFTLKIRSTKLEDSAMYFCASRPGQGGTGELFFGEGSRLTVL.

This clone appeared a few times. The V gene is TRBV6-5, the J gene TRBJ2-7; 7 positions match TRBD2. This CDR3 comprises 16 residues. The germline CDR1 and CDR2 sequences are MNHEY and SVGAGI. The junction had 7 bases not matched to a gene; V was cut back by 2 bases and J by 0 bases. The CDR3 DNA sequence: TGTGCCAGCAGTTACACCGCGGGGAGGGGCTCCTACGAGCAGTACTTC. Translated, it gives CASSYTAGRGSYEQYF.

This CDR3 reads CASSEALGGGQPQHF. Written as DNA, the CDR3 is TGTGCCAGCAGTGAAGCGCTAGGGGGAGGGCAGCCCCAGCATTTT. J is TRBJ1-5 and V is TRBV6-1; D perhaps matches TRBD1 (6 bases). The CDR3 contains 15 residues. The germline V gene has CDR1 MNHNS and CDR2 SASEGT. V gave up 0 bases and J gave up 7 bases, with 13 bases separating them.

A few counts support this clone. The V gene is TRBV27, the J gene TRBJ1-5; 7 positions agree with TRBD1. This CDR3 region has 15 residues. With V trimmed by 5 bases and J by 4 bases, 8 bases remained unmatched. CDR1 and CDR2 (germline): MNHEY, SMNVEV (reference sequence). CDR3: CASSETGEFNQPQHF. DNA of the CDR3: TGTGCCAGCAGTGAAACAGGGGAGTTTAATCAGCCCCAGCATTTT.

The chain recombines TRBV18 with TRBJ1-1; 8 bases line up with TRBD1. Trimming cost V 4 bases and J 0 bases; bases outside gene matches: 4. The CDR3 contains 15 residues. CDR1 is KGHSH, CDR2 LQKENI, per germline. This CDR3 reads CASSRRDRLNTEAFF. CDR3 bases: TGTGCCAGCTCACGCCGGGACAGGTTGAACACTGAAGCTTTCTTT.

This clone appeared a single time. This chain links TRBV7-2 with TRBJ2-7; D ambiguous. The V end lost 4 bases, the J end lost 4 bases, and 11 bases lay between the germline ends. The CDR3 extends over 13 amino acids. Germline V CDR1 and CDR2: SGHTA, FQGNSA. CDR3 sequence (DNA): TGTGCCAGCAGCTCAAGGAGTGTGTACGAGCAGTACTTC. Translation: CASSSRSVYEQYF.

This sequence joins TRBV6-6 and TRBJ2-7; D is unclear. V was pared by 6 bases and J by 6 bases, with 9 bases between. Germline-derived CDR1 and CDR2 are MNHNY and SVGAGI (reference sequence). This CDR3 is built from 11 residues. The CDR3 loop is CASRRSSEQYF. CDR3 DNA: TGTGCCAGCAGACGATCTAGCGAGCAGTACTTC.

This clone appeared a single time. The chain employs TRBV7-9 and TRBJ2-1, with 8 bases that match TRBD2. This CDR3 is 15 amino acids long. The ends lost 8 bases at V and 7 bases at J; junction bases unmatched: 13. Germline CDR1 SEHNR, CDR2 FQNEAQ (reference sequence). The CDR3 is CASLSAAGVINEQFF. Written as DNA, the CDR3 is TGTGCCAGCCTGTCCGCAGCGGGGGTTATAAATGAGCAGTTCTTC.

The DNA for the CDR3 is TGTGCCAGCAGCTCACAGGGGGCGCGGGGGATAGATACGCAGTATTTT. Residues: CASSSQGARGIDTQYF. The chain couples TRBV7-2 to TRBJ2-3, with 9 bases lining up with TRBD1. The germline gives CDR1 SGHTA, CDR2 FQGNSA. V gave up 4 bases and J gave up 5 bases; unmatched junction bases: 10. The CDR3 loop spans 16 amino acids.

This chain links TRBV28 with TRBJ1-5; D remains unclear. This CDR3 contains 12 residues. Trimming took 5 bases from V and 1 from J, leaving 3 bases between them. Per the germline V gene, CDR1 is MDHEN and CDR2 is SYDVKM. This CDR3 reads CASSPSNQPQHF. CDR3 nucleotide sequence: TGTGCCAGCAGTCCGAGCAATCAGCCCCAGCATTTT.

V is TRBV9 and J is TRBJ1-2; D is ambiguous. Trimming stripped 0 bases from V and 4 bases from J, with 10 bases between. The CDR3 totals 14 residues. The V gene's germline CDR1 is SGDLS and CDR2 YYNGEE. CDR3 amino acids: CASSVGRESYGYTF. The CDR3 DNA follows: TGTGCCAGCAGCGTAGGGAGAGAAAGCTATGGCTACACCTTC.

The genes are TRBV30 and TRBJ1-1, with D hard to call. The CDR3 consists of 15 residues. Trimming shortened V by 1 base and J by 1 base, and 13 bases separated the two germline ends. Germline V gene sequence: CDR1 GTSNPN, CDR2 SVGIG (reference sequence). The CDR3 reads CAWSDPRWRNTEAFF. For the CDR3, the DNA is TGTGCCTGGAGTGACCCTAGATGGCGGAACACTGAAGCTTTCTTT.

V and J are TRBV19 and TRBJ2-1; TRBD1 might be the D (6 bases). Germline V gives CDR1 LNHDA, CDR2 SQIVND (reference sequence). This CDR3 contains 13 residues. Trimming took off 6 bases at V and 6 bases at J, with 12 bases between the two ends. DNA of the CDR3: TGTGCCAGTAGCTACAGGGTCTTCAATGAGCAGTTCTTC. It encodes CASSYRVFNEQFF.

V gene TRBV5-1 combines with J gene TRBJ2-5; TRBD2 matches at 14 bases. J gave up 5 bases and V 4 bases, and 7 bases lay outside the gene matches. The CDR3 is made up of 16 amino acids. Germline CDR1 SGHRS, CDR2 YFSETQ. The CDR3 reads CASSPGTSGGFETQYF. CDR3 DNA: TGCGCCAGCAGCCCCGGGACTAGCGGGGGTTTTGAGACCCAGTACTTC.

This clone was detected a few times. The J gene is TRBJ2-1, the V gene TRBV5-6; no definite D call. V gave up 1 base and J gave up 10 bases, with 9 bases separating them. This CDR3 comprises 12 residues. Germline lookup yields CDR1 SGHDT and CDR2 YYEEEE. CDR3 bases: TGTGCCAGCAGCTTGTCGACTTTCGAGCAGTTCTTC. The encoded protein is CASSLSTFEQFF.

The chain's CDR3 is CASSPTSLEQYF. CDR3 in DNA: TGTGCCAGCAGTCCAACCTCCCTAGAGCAGTACTTC. The rearrangement uses TRBV6-2 or TRBV6-3 and TRBJ2-7; no clear D gene. Trimming left V 5 bases short and J 7 bases short, with 12 bases between. Germline-derived CDR1 and CDR2 are MNHEY and SVGEGT. This CDR3 contains 12 residues.

The chain joins TRBV7-6 to TRBJ1-4; D might be TRBD1 (6 bases). Per germline, CDR1 SGHVS and CDR2 FNYEAQ. Trimming took off 2 bases at V and 3 bases at J, with 13 bases between the two ends. There are 16 residues in the CDR3. The chain's CDR3 is CASSLQQGRSNEKLFF. For the CDR3, the DNA is TGTGCCAGCAGCTTACAACAGGGCAGGTCTAATGAAAAACTGTTTTTT.

The chain uses TRBV2 and TRBJ1-5; tentative D call: TRBD1 (6 bases). Trimming shortened V by 2 bases and J by 7 bases, and 12 bases separated the two germline ends. Germline loops: CDR1 SNHLY, CDR2 FYNNEI. This CDR3 has 14 residues. CDR3 in DNA: TGTGCCAGCAGTGAAAACAGGGCCGGGCAGCCCCAGCATTTT. This encodes CASSENRAGQPQHF.

The J gene is TRBJ1-5, the V gene TRBV30; the D gene is possibly TRBD1 (6 bases). The V and J ends lost 0 bases and 4 bases respectively, with 10 bases between them. CDR3 length: 14 amino acids. Germline CDR1 reads GTSNPN; CDR2 reads SVGIG (reference sequence). The CDR3 loop reads CAWSVSQGNQPQHF. Written as DNA, the CDR3 is TGTGCCTGGAGTGTAAGTCAGGGGAATCAGCCCCAGCATTTT.

This rearrangement joins TRBV9 to TRBJ2-2; D is undetermined. Trimming shortened V by 0 bases and J by 0 bases, and 6 bases separated the two germline ends. Looked up from germline, CDR1 is SGDLS and CDR2 is YYNGEE. The CDR3 runs 15 residues. For the CDR3, the DNA is TGTGCCAGCAGCGTAGCACACGCGAACACCGGGGAGCTGTTTTTT. This codes for CASSVAHANTGELFF.

This chain joins TRBV10-3 and TRBJ1-5; TRBD1 might be the D (6 bases). The CDR3 extends over 15 amino acids. Per the germline V gene, CDR1 is ENHRY and CDR2 is SYGVKD. V was shortened by 0 bases and J by 6 bases, with 12 bases between the two germline ends. CDR3 coding DNA: TGTGCCATCAGTGAGTCTGGGCAGGGGATTCAGCCCCAGCATTTT. Translated: CAISESGQGIQPQHF.